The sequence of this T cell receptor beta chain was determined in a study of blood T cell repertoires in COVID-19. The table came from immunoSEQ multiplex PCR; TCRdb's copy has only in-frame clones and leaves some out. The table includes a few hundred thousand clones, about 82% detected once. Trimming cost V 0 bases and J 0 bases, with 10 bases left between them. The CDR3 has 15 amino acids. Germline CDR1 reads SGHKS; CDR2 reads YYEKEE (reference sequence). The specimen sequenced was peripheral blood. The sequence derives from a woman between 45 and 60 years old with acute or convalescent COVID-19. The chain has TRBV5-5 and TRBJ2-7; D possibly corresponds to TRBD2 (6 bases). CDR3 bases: TGTGCCAGCAGCTTGGCACTAGCAGGCTCCTACGAGCAGTACTTC. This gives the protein CASSLALAGSYEQYF.